The T cell receptor beta chain under discussion was sequenced for a study of T cell clusters in autoimmune cytopenias. Judged by frequency, this clonotype is medium-sized. TRB was amplified from approximately 230 ng of peripheral blood genomic DNA per sample. TRB was amplified by touch-down multiplex PCR, primer pools A and B combined. TCRdb re-called the multiplex PCR reads; every CDR3 protein appears as one record, without DNA. The sample has some 8,100 distinct CDR3 sequences. CDR3 length: 15 amino acids. Germline assignment: CDR1 SGHTA and CDR2 FQGNSA. Sample: peripheral blood. The TCR originated in a human donor with an autoimmune cytopenia or autoimmune hepatitis (not recorded which). The chain links TRBV7-2 to TRBJ1-2; TCRdb selects TRBD1, and the lack of DNA leaves this call unchecked. CDR3 protein: CASSIPRDRSYGYTF.